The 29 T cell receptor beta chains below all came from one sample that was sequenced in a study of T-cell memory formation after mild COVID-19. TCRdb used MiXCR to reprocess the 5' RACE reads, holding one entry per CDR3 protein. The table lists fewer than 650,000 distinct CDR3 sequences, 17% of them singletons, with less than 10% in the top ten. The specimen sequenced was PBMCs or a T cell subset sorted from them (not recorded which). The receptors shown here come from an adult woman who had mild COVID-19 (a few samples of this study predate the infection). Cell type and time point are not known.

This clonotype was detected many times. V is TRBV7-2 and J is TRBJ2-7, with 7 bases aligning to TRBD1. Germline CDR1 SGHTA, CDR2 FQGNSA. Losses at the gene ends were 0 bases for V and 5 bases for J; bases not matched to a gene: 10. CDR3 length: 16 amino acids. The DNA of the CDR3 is TGTGCCAGCAGCTTAGCTATCGAGACAGGGTATAACGAGCAGTACTTC. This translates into CASSLAIETGYNEQYF.

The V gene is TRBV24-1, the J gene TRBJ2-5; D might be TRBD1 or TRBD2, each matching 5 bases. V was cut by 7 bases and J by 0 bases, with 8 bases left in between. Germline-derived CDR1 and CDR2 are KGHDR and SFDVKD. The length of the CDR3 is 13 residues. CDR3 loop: CATSEGYQETQYF. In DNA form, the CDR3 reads TGTGCCACCAGCGAGGGGTACCAAGAGACCCAGTACTTC.

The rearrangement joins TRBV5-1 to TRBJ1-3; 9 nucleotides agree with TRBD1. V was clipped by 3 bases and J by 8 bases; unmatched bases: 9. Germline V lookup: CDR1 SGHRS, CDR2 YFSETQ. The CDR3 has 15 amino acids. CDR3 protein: CASSSIGTGSDTIYF. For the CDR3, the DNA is TGCGCCAGCAGCTCCATCGGGACAGGGTCGGACACCATATATTTT.

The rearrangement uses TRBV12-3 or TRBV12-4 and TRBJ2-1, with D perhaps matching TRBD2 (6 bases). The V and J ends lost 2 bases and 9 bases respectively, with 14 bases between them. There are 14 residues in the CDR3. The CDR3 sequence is CASSLRAEGGEQFF. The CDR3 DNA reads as TGTGCCAGCAGTTTACGGGCGGAGGGCGGTGAGCAGTTCTTC.

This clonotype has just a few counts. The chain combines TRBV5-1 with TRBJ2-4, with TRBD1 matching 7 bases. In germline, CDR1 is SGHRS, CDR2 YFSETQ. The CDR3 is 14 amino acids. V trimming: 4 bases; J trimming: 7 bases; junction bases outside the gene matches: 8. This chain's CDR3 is CASSPGQVINIQYF. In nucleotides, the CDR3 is TGCGCCAGCAGCCCAGGACAGGTGATTAACATTCAGTACTTC.

The CDR3 loop reads CASKGAGTYSGELFF. The CDR3, as DNA: TGTGCCAGCAAGGGAGCCGGGACTTATTCCGGGGAGCTGTTTTTT. V usage is TRBV7-2 and J usage is TRBJ2-2; the D gene is possibly TRBD2 (6 bases). Trimming left V 7 bases short and J 6 bases short, with 18 bases between. Germline loops: CDR1 SGHTA, CDR2 FQGNSA. There are 15 residues in the CDR3.

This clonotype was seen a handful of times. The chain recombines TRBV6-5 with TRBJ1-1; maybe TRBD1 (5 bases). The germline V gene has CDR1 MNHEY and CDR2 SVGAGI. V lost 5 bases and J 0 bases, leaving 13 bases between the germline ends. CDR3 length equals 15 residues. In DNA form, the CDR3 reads TGTGCCAGCAGTGCCATCAGGGAATTGAACACTGAAGCTTTCTTT. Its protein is CASSAIRELNTEAFF.

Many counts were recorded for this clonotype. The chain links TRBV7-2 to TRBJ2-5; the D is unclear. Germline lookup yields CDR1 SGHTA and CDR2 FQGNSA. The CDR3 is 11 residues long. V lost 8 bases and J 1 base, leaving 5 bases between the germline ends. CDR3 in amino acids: CASAVQETQYF. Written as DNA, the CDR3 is TGTGCCAGCGCCGTCCAAGAGACCCAGTACTTC.

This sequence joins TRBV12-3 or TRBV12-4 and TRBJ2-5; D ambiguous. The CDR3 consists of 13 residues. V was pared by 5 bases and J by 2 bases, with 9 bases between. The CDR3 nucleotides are TGTGCCAGCAGTGCCGCCGCGCAAGAGACCCAGTACTTC. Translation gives CASSAAAQETQYF.

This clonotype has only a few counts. CDR3 DNA sequence: TGTGCCACCAGTGATATCACTCATAGCGGGAGTTTGAATGAGCAGTTCTTC. This translates into CATSDITHSGSLNEQFF. The rearrangement links TRBV24-1 to TRBJ2-1; 9 bases line up with TRBD2. V shed 3 bases, J shed 7 bases, and the junction held 12 bases outside the gene matches. CDR1 is KGHDR and CDR2 is SFDVKD in the germline V gene. The CDR3 sequence is 17 residues long.

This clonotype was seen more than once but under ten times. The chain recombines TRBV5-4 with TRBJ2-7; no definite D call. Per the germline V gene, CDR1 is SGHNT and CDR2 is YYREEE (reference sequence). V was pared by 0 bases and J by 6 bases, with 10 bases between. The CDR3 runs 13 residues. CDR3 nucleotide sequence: TGTGCCAGCAGCTTGGGTAAATTGGGCGAGCAGTACTTC. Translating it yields CASSLGKLGEQYF.

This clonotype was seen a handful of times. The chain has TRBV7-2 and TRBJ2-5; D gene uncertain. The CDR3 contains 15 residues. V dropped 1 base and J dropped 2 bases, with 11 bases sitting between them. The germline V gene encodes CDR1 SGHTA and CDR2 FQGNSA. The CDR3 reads CASSLVVIAQETQYF. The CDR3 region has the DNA TGTGCCAGCAGCTTAGTAGTAATAGCTCAAGAGACCCAGTACTTC.

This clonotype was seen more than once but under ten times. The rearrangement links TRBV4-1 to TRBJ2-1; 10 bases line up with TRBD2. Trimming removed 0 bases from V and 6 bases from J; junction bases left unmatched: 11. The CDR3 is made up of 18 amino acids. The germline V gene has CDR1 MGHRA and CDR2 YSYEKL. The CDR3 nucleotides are TGCGCCAGCAGCCAAGATCCCCCTAGCGGGGGCCTTACCAATGAGCAGTTCTTC. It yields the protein CASSQDPPSGGLTNEQFF.

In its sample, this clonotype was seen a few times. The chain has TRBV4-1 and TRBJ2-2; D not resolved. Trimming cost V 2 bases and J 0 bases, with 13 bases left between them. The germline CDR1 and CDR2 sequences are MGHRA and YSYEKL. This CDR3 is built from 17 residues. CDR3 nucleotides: TGCGCCAGCAGCCAATTCGCACCCGAGACGAACACCGGGGAGCTGTTTTTT. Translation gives CASSQFAPETNTGELFF.

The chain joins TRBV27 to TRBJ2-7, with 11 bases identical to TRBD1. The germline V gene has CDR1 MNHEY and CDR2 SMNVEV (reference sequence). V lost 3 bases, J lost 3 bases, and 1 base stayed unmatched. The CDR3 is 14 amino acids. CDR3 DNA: TGTGCCAGCAGTTTGGACAGGGGGCACTACGAGCAGTACTTC. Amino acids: CASSLDRGHYEQYF.

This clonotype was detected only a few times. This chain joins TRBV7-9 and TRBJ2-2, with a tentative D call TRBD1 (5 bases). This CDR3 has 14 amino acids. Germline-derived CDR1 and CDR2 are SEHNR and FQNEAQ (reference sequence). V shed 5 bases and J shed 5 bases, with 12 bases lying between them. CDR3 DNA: TGTGCCAGCAGCCCCTCGCAGGGAACCGGGGAGCTGTTTTTT. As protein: CASSPSQGTGELFF.

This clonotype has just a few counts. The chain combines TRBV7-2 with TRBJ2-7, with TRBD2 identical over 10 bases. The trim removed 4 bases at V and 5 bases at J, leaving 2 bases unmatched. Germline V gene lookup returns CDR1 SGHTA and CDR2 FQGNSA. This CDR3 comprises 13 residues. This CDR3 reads CASSSSGSNEQYF. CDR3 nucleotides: TGTGCCAGCAGCTCTAGCGGGAGTAACGAGCAGTACTTC.

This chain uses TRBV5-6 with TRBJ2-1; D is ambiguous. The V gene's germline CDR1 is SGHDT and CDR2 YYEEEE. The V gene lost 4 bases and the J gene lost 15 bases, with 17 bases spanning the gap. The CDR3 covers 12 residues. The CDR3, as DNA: TGTGCCAGCAGCGAAAATCGACGGATCCTGTTCTTC. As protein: CASSENRRILFF.

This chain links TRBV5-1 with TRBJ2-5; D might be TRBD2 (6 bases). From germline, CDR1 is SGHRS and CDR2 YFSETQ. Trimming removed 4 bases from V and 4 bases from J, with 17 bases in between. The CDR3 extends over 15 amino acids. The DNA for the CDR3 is TGCGCCAGCAGCCTCGGATGGGGGGTAGGAGAGACCCAGTACTTC. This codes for CASSLGWGVGETQYF.

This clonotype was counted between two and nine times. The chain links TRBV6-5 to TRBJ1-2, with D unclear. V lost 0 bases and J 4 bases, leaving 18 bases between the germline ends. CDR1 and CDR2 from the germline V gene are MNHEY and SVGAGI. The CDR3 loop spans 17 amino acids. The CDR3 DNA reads TGTGCCAGCAGTTACTCAGAATTTGGAGGTAGTCTCTATGGCTACACCTTC. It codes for CASSYSEFGGSLYGYTF.

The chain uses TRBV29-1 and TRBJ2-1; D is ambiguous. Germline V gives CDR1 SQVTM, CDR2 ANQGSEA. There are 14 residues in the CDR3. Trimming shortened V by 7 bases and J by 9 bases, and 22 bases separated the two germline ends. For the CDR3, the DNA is TGCAGCGCCGGCGCCGGCGGCCGTTTAGGTGAGCAGTTCTTC. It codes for CSAGAGGRLGEQFF.

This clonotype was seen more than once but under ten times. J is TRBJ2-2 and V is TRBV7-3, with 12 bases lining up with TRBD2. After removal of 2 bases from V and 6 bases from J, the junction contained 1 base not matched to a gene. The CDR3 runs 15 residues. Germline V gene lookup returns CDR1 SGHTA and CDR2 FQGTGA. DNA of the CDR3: TGTGCCAGCAGCTTACTAGCGGGAGGGCCCGGGGAGCTGTTTTTT. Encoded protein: CASSLLAGGPGELFF. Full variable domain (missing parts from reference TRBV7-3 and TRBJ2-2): GAGVSQTPSNKVTEKGKYVELRCDPISGHTALYWYRQSLGQGPEFLIYFQGTGAADDSGLPNDRFFAVRPEGSVSTLKIQRTERGDSAVYLCASSLLAGGPGELFFGEGSRLTVL.

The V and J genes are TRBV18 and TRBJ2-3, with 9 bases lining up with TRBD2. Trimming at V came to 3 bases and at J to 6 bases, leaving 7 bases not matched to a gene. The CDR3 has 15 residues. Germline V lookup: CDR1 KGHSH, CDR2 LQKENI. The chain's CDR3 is CASSPLAGEGDTQYF. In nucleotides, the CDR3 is TGTGCCAGCTCACCTTTAGCGGGAGAAGGTGATACGCAGTATTTT.

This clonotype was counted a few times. The CDR3 nucleotides are TGTGCCAGCAGCTTAGGAGCGGGAATCCAAGAGACCCAGTACTTC. This encodes CASSLGAGIQETQYF. The chain recombines TRBV7-9 with TRBJ2-5; 7 bases are a match to TRBD2. V lost 1 base to trimming and J lost 1 base; unmatched junction nucleotides: 3. This CDR3 has 15 amino acids. The V gene's germline CDR1 is SEHNR and CDR2 FQNEAQ (reference sequence). The variable domain in full, with the rest retrieved from reference TRBV7-9 and TRBJ2-5, is DTGVSQNPRHKITKRGQNVTFRCDPISEHNRLYWYRQTLGQGPEFLTYFQNEAQLEKSRLLSDRFSAERPKGSFSTLEIQRTEQGDSAMYLCASSLGAGIQETQYFGPGTRLLVL.

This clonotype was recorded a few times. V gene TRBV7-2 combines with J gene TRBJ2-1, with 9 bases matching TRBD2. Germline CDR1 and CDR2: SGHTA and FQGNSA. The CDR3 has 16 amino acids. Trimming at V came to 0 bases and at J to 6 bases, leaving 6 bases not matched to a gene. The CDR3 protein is CASSLASGSGGNEQFF. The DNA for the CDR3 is TGTGCCAGCAGCTTAGCTAGCGGGAGTGGGGGCAATGAGCAGTTCTTC.

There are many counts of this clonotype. The CDR3 sequence is CASSEGFYEQYF. Here the CDR3 DNA reads TGTGCCAGCAGTGAAGGGTTCTACGAGCAGTACTTC. J is TRBJ2-7 and V is TRBV2; the D is unclear. Germline values: CDR1 SNHLY, CDR2 FYNNEI. Deletions cut 1 base from V and 3 bases from J, with 4 bases between. The CDR3 is made up of 12 amino acids.

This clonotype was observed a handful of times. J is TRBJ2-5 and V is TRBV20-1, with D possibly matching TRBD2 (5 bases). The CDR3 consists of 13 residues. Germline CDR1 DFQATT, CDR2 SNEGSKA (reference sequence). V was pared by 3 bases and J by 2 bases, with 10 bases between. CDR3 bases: TGCAGTGCTAGCCGCAGCGGACAAGAGACCCAGTACTTC. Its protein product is CSASRSGQETQYF.

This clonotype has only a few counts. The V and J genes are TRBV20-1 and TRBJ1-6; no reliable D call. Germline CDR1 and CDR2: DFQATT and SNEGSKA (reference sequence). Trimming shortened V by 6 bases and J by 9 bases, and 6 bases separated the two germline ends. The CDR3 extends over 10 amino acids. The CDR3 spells CSANSSPLHF. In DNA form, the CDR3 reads TGCAGTGCCAATAGTTCACCCCTCCACTTT.

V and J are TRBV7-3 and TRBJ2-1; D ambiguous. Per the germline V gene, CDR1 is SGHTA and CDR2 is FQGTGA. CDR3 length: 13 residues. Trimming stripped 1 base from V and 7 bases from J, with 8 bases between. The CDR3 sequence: CASSLNRPNEQFF. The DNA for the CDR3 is TGTGCCAGCAGCTTAAACCGCCCAAATGAGCAGTTCTTC. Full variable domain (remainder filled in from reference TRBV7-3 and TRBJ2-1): GAGVSQTPSNKVTEKGKYVELRCDPISGHTALYWYRQSLGQGPEFLIYFQGTGAADDSGLPNDRFFAVRPEGSVSTLKIQRTERGDSAVYLCASSLNRPNEQFFGPGTRLTVL.